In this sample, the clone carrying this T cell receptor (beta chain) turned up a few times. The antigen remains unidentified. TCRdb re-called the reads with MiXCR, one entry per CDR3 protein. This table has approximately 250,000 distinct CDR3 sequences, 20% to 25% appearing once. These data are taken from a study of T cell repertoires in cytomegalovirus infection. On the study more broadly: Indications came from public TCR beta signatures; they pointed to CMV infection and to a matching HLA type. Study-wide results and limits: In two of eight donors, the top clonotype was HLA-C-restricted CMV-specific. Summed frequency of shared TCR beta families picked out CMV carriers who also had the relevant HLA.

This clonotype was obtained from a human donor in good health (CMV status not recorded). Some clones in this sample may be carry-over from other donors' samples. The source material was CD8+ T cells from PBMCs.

This chain's CDR3 is CASSHAGWEQYF. CDR3 bases: TGTGCCAGCAGCCATGCAGGGTGGGAGCAGTACTTC. The chain recombines TRBV7-9 with TRBJ2-7; possible D gene TRBD1, 5 bases. Germline-derived CDR1 and CDR2 are SEHNR and FQNEAQ (reference sequence). The CDR3 is made up of 12 amino acids. Trimming pared 5 bases from V and 7 bases from J, leaving 12 bases between.